This T cell receptor beta chain was sequenced during a study of graft-versus-host responses after intestinal transplantation. Overall study: Tacrolimus plus steroids were given to all recipients for roughly 3 years, preceded by anti-thymocyte globulin induction.

About this clone itself: Its antigen is currently unknown.

Study-wide results and limits: Maximum circulating GvH clone levels tracked with early post-transplant HvG decreases. Researchers found GvH clones in recipient marrow, and some showed up first in ileum or blood.

Sequenced by immunoSEQ multiplex PCR; TCRdb stores in-frame clones only, minus some. The data hold 110,000 to 150,000 clones, with about nine tenths observed a single time. Germline assignment: CDR1 SQVTM and CDR2 ANQGSEA. The ends were cut back, 4 bases at V and 5 bases at J, with 16 bases in the middle. The length of the CDR3 is 14 residues. This receptor was identified in a human donor who received an intestinal transplant. This sequence joins TRBV29-1 and TRBJ2-3; perhaps TRBD1 as D (5 bases). Here the sequenced sample was unstimulated CD4+ T cells sorted from spleen or lymph node cells, taken before intestinal transplant. CDR3 region: CSVAPYGREDTQYF. The CDR3 DNA sequence: TGCAGCGTTGCCCCCTATGGCAGGGAAGATACGCAGTATTTT.